The clone carrying this T cell receptor beta chain was detected many times. Its antigen is undetermined. These data originate in a study of T-cell reconstitution after alpha-beta-depleted transplantation in children. Preparation of the TCRbeta library was carried out with unique molecular identifiers. TCRdb reanalysed the PCR reads using MiXCR and keeps one entry per CDR3 protein. The table has some 81,000 distinct CDR3 sequences, around an eighth seen once. Study-level results: High day-60 TCRbeta diversity in some patients came from surviving recipient T cells and thymic progenitors. As was reported, about two months after transplant, alpha-beta T cells came from several hundred expanded graft clones. By one year post-transplant, T-cell counts and diversity largely arose from T cells that were newly produced.

This TCR was sampled from a male patient aged 2-9 years who had a stem cell transplant for acute lymphoblastic leukemia, so the T cells may come from the graft donor. The specimen comprised PBMCs, mostly from graft donor cells, sampled 180 days after TCRalphabeta/CD19-depleted stem cell transplant.

CDR3: CSVAGRDYADTQYF. The CDR3 nucleotides are TGCAGCGTTGCGGGCAGGGATTATGCAGATACGCAGTATTTT. The rearrangement links TRBV29-1 to TRBJ2-3; weak D call: TRBD1 (5 bases). The CDR3 extends over 14 amino acids. V lost 4 bases and J 4 bases, leaving 15 bases between the germline ends. Germline values: CDR1 SQVTM, CDR2 ANQGSEA.